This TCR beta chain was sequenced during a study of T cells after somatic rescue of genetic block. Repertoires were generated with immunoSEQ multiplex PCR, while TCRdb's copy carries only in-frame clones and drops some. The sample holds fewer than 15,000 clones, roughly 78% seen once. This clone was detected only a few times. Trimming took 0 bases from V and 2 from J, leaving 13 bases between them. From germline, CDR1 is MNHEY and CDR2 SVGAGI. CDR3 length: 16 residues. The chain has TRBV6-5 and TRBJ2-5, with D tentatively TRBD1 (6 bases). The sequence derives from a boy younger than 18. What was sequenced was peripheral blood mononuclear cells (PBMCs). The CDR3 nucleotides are TGTGCCAGCAGTTACTCCTTTTCAGGGGTTCAAGAGACCCAGTACTTC. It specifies CASSYSFSGVQETQYF.